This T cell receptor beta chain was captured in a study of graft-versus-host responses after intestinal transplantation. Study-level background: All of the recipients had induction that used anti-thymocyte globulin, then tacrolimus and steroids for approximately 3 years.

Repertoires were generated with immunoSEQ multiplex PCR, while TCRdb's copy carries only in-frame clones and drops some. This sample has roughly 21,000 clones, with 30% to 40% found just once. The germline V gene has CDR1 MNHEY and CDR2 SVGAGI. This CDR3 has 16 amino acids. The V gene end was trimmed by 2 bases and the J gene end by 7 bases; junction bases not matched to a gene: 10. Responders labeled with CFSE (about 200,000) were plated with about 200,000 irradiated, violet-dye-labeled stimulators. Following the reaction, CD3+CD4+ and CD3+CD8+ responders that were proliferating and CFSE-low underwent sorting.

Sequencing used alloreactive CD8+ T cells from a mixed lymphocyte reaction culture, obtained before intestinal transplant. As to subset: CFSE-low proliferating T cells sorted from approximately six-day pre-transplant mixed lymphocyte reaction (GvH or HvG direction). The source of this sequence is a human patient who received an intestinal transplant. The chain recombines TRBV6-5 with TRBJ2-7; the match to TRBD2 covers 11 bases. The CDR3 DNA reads TGTGCCAGCAGTTACACTAGCGGGGGCCCGGTATGGGAGCAGTACTTC. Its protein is CASSYTSGGPVWEQYF.